The next 31 T cell receptor beta chains were all read from a single sample in a study of blood T cells in healthy people across ages. Through a sample-barcoded 5' primer and a J-beta primer mix, a second PCR was run for about 6 to 12 cycles. Each CDR3 protein is one row after TCRdb ran MiXCR on the 5' RACE reads. Among about 1 million distinct CDR3 sequences listed, 40% to 45% were seen once. The sequenced material came from blood. The receptors here all came from an older woman in good health.

The gene calls are TRBV7-9 and TRBJ2-1; no clear D. Trimming removed 3 bases from V and 1 base from J, with 10 bases in between. Germline CDR1 reads SEHNR; CDR2 reads FQNEAQ (reference sequence). The CDR3 totals 15 residues. The CDR3 nucleotides are TGTGCCAGCAGCTTGCAAACTGGGTCCTACAATGAGCAGTTCTTC. Translating it yields CASSLQTGSYNEQFF.

This clonotype has ten or more counts. CDR3 in amino acids: CASSPGPYNEQFF. CDR3 bases: TGTGCCAGCAGTCCCGGCCCCTACAATGAGCAGTTCTTC. The chain couples TRBV3-1 to TRBJ2-1, with D unclear. Between the trimmed V and J ends, which lost 6 bases and 2 bases, there was a span of 8 bases. Germline-derived CDR1 and CDR2 are LGHDT and YNNKEL (reference sequence). The CDR3 is 13 amino acids.

In this sample, this clonotype turned up many times. CDR3 sequence: CASSLEGSDTQYF. CDR3 coding DNA: TGTGCCAGCAGCCTTGAGGGGTCAGATACGCAGTATTTT. V gene TRBV7-2 combines with J gene TRBJ2-3; D tentatively fits TRBD1 or TRBD2 (5 bases each). Trimming left V 5 bases short and J 4 bases short, with 10 bases between. The V gene's germline CDR1 is SGHTA and CDR2 FQGNSA. This CDR3 has 13 amino acids.

This clonotype occurred many times. The rearrangement links TRBV28 to TRBJ2-4; a weak D match, TRBD2 (5 bases). Trimming removed 6 bases from V and 4 bases from J, with 10 bases in between. The CDR3 spans 13 residues. CDR1 is MDHEN, CDR2 SYDVKM, per germline. The CDR3 coding sequence is TGTGCCAGCAGCACACTAGTTAAAAACATTCAGTACTTC. Its translation: CASSTLVKNIQYF.

This clonotype has more than one count but fewer than ten. In nucleotides, the CDR3 is TGCGCCAGCAGCTACCTCTCCTACAATGAGCAGTTCTTC. This translates into CASSYLSYNEQFF. The chain uses TRBV4-1 and TRBJ2-1, with D hard to call. Deletions cut 5 bases from V and 0 bases from J, with 5 bases between. Germline-derived CDR1 and CDR2 are MGHRA and YSYEKL. The CDR3 contains 13 residues.

The chain is built from TRBV5-1 and TRBJ1-2, with a possible D match to TRBD1 (6 bases). Deletions cut 4 bases from V and 6 bases from J, with 16 bases between. Germline CDR1 is SGHRS and CDR2 is YFSETQ. This CDR3 comprises 14 residues. Here the CDR3 reads CASSVIQGSNGYTF. The DNA for the CDR3 is TGCGCCAGCAGCGTGATACAGGGATCGAATGGCTACACCTTC.

The table lists this clonotype with many counts. The CDR3 bases are TGTGCCAGCAGCTTAGCGGGGGCGAACACTGAAGCTTTCTTT. Its translation is CASSLAGANTEAFF. This chain uses TRBV7-9 with TRBJ1-1; possible D gene TRBD1, 6 bases. The CDR3 has 14 amino acids. The V gene lost 0 bases and the J gene lost 1 base, with 6 bases spanning the gap. In germline, CDR1 is SEHNR, CDR2 FQNEAQ (reference sequence).

The chain couples TRBV5-1 to TRBJ2-5; D is perhaps TRBD1 or TRBD2 (6 bases each). The germline V gene encodes CDR1 SGHRS and CDR2 YFSETQ. V was trimmed by 1 base and J by 4 bases, leaving 14 bases between them. CDR3 length: 15 residues. CDR3 in DNA: TGCGCCAGCAGCTTGAGCGGGCAGGGGCGAGAGACCCAGTACTTC. Its translation: CASSLSGQGRETQYF.

Note on this clonotype: Germline and junction disagree at one end, which may indicate a read error. The chain couples TRBV6-6 to TRBJ2-7; tentative D call: TRBD2 (5 bases). The CDR3 consists of 14 residues. Germline CDR1 reads MNHNY; CDR2 reads SVGAGI (reference sequence). In DNA, the CDR3 is TGTGCCGGCAGTGACTCCTACGGAGGCTACGAGCAGTACTTC. This sequence encodes CAGSDSYGGYEQYF.

This chain links TRBV20-1 with TRBJ2-4, with TRBD2 identical over 8 bases. CDR3 length: 15 amino acids. The J segment lost 2 bases and the V segment lost 5 bases, leaving 8 bases of the junction unmatched. Germline lookup yields CDR1 DFQATT and CDR2 SNEGSKA (reference sequence). The CDR3 DNA is TGCAGTGCTCCTCGACTAGCGACAACCAAAAACATTCAGTACTTC. Its protein product is CSAPRLATTKNIQYF.

The rearrangement uses TRBV9 and TRBJ2-1, with D uncertain. Between the trimmed V and J ends, which lost 3 bases and 8 bases, there was a span of 18 bases. The CDR3 has 15 amino acids. The germline V gene has CDR1 SGDLS and CDR2 YYNGEE. This chain's CDR3 is CASSGTKDPGHEQFF. Written as DNA, the CDR3 is TGTGCCAGCAGCGGGACCAAAGACCCCGGGCATGAGCAGTTCTTC.

This clonotype appeared a few times. The chain combines TRBV20-1 with TRBJ2-7; TRBD2 agrees at 9 bases. CDR1 DFQATT and CDR2 SNEGSKA come from the germline V gene (reference sequence). Trimming at V came to 2 bases and at J to 8 bases, leaving 16 bases not matched to a gene. This CDR3 is 16 amino acids long. The CDR3 sequence: CSARWLAGDSGQKQYF. DNA for the CDR3: TGCAGTGCTAGATGGTTAGCGGGAGATTCGGGCCAAAAGCAGTACTTC.

The table lists this clonotype with a few counts. The rearrangement uses TRBV20-1 and TRBJ2-7; TRBD2 might be the D (5 bases). The CDR3 extends over 14 amino acids. With 5 bases removed from V and 0 bases from J, the gap between germline ends came to 14 bases. The germline V gene encodes CDR1 DFQATT and CDR2 SNEGSKA (reference sequence). The CDR3 bases are TGCAGTGCTCATAGAGGGCAACACTCCTACGAGCAGTACTTC. Amino acids: CSAHRGQHSYEQYF.

The chain joins TRBV11-2 to TRBJ2-7; the D gene is possibly TRBD1 (5 bases). V was shortened by 5 bases and J by 7 bases, with 18 bases between the two germline ends. The V gene's germline CDR1 is SGHAT and CDR2 FQNNGV. This CDR3 is 14 amino acids long. As DNA, the CDR3 is TGTGCCAGCAGCCGTGGCAGGGTAGGGTGGGAGCAGTACTTC. It specifies CASSRGRVGWEQYF.

The V and J genes are TRBV20-1 and TRBJ2-5; 10 nucleotides align to TRBD1. The J call could be wrong; TRBJ2-7 is a better fit for the DNA end. Germline V lookup: CDR1 DFQATT, CDR2 SNEGSKA (reference sequence). The CDR3 runs 13 residues. The CDR3 region has the DNA TGCAGTGCTGACCGGGACAGGGGCGGCGAGCAGTACTTC. As protein: CSADRDRGGEQYF.

This chain connects TRBV18 to TRBJ2-7; the D is unclear. V lost 1 base to trimming and J lost 0 bases, with 7 bases between them. Germline loops: CDR1 KGHSH, CDR2 LQKENI. This CDR3 is built from 14 residues. The chain's CDR3 is CASSPQGFSYEQYF. For the CDR3, the DNA is TGTGCCAGCTCACCACAGGGTTTCTCCTACGAGCAGTACTTC.

This clonotype appeared a few times. V and J are TRBV10-1 and TRBJ2-7; 10 bases align to TRBD1. Losses at the gene ends were 3 bases for V and 2 bases for J; bases not matched to a gene: 4. The CDR3 is 15 amino acids. The germline V gene encodes CDR1 WNHNN and CDR2 SYGVQD (reference sequence). The CDR3 loop is CASSDRTGGTYEQYF. CDR3 nucleotides: TGCGCCAGCAGTGACCGGACAGGGGGAACCTACGAGCAGTACTTC.

This clonotype was detected ten times or more. The chain combines TRBV7-2 with TRBJ1-2, with D possibly TRBD1 on 5 matching bases. V dropped 5 bases and J dropped 5 bases, with 15 bases sitting between them. Germline-derived CDR1 and CDR2 are SGHTA and FQGNSA. This CDR3 region has 14 residues. CDR3 coding DNA: TGTGCCAGCAGCCCCGAGGTGGGGCAGTATGGCTACACCTTC. It codes for CASSPEVGQYGYTF.

This rearrangement joins TRBV7-9 to TRBJ2-3, with 8 bases matching TRBD2. The CDR3 is 17 amino acids. The V gene's germline CDR1 is SEHNR and CDR2 FQNEAQ (reference sequence). The V gene end was trimmed by 1 base and the J gene end by 6 bases; junction bases not matched to a gene: 12. The CDR3 coding sequence is TGTGCCAGCAGCTTAGGCGCGACTAGCGATCCCAGGGATACGCAGTATTTT. Translated: CASSLGATSDPRDTQYF. The full variable domain, completed using reference TRBV7-9 and TRBJ2-3, is DTGVSQNPRHKITKRGQNVTFRCDPISEHNRLYWYRQTLGQGPEFLTYFQNEAQLEKSRLLSDRFSAERPKGSFSTLEIQRTEQGDSAMYLCASSLGATSDPRDTQYFGPGTRLTVL.

This clonotype was picked up a small number of times. V usage is TRBV29-1 and J usage is TRBJ2-3, with D possibly being TRBD1 (5 bases). From germline, CDR1 is SQVTM and CDR2 ANQGSEA. This CDR3 has 14 residues. V lost 7 bases and J 0 bases, leaving 14 bases between the germline ends. DNA for the CDR3: TGCAGCGCTACCAGGGTGGGAAGCACAGATACGCAGTATTTT. Residues: CSATRVGSTDTQYF.

This clonotype was seen only a few times. The V and J genes are TRBV6-5 and TRBJ2-5, with 8 nucleotides matching TRBD2. Germline V lookup: CDR1 MNHEY, CDR2 SVGAGI. J gave up 7 bases and V 5 bases, and 6 bases lay outside the gene matches. The CDR3 is made up of 13 amino acids. The CDR3 here is CASSNGGGWTQYF. CDR3 coding DNA: TGTGCCAGCAGTAACGGGGGGGGTTGGACCCAGTACTTC.

This clonotype was observed a handful of times. V is TRBV29-1 and J is TRBJ2-3; D perhaps matches TRBD1 (5 bases). CDR3 length: 15 residues. Trimming cost V 6 bases and J 3 bases, with 19 bases left between them. CDR1 is SQVTM, CDR2 ANQGSEA, per germline. CDR3 bases: TGCAGCGTACAGGTGGAGCCAGGGAAGACAGATACGCAGTATTTT. Protein sequence: CSVQVEPGKTDTQYF.

This clonotype has only a few counts. The chain links TRBV20-1 to TRBJ2-7; either TRBD1 or TRBD2 may supply D (5 bases each). The CDR3 length is 12 residues. CDR1 is DFQATT and CDR2 is SNEGSKA in the germline V gene (reference sequence). The V end was cut by 1 base, the J end by 5 bases, with 9 bases between. The CDR3 DNA reads TGCAGTGCTAGAGTGGGACCCAACGAGCAGTACTTC. It encodes CSARVGPNEQYF.

This chain links TRBV27 with TRBJ2-5, with TRBD2 matching 8 bases. CDR1 is MNHEY, CDR2 SMNVEV, per germline (reference sequence). J gave up 2 bases and V 3 bases, and 8 bases lay outside the gene matches. The CDR3 contains 16 residues. The CDR3 DNA sequence: TGTGCCAGCAGTTTCGGCGCGGGAGGTGTACAAGAGACCCAGTACTTC. Encoded protein: CASSFGAGGVQETQYF.

The chain joins TRBV27 to TRBJ1-2; a possible D gene is TRBD1 (5 bases). The CDR3 runs 16 residues. Between the trimmed V and J ends, which lost 5 bases and 5 bases, there was a span of 21 bases. The germline CDR1 and CDR2 sequences are MNHEY and SMNVEV (reference sequence). CDR3 sequence reads: CASSTIARGFNYGYTF. CDR3 bases: TGTGCCAGCAGTACGATTGCCCGGGGGTTTAATTATGGCTACACCTTC.

This rearrangement joins TRBV11-2 to TRBJ2-7; no clear D gene. Germline-derived CDR1 and CDR2 are SGHAT and FQNNGV. V was cut by 4 bases and J by 2 bases, with 12 bases left in between. The CDR3 is 14 amino acids. The CDR3, as DNA: TGTGCCAGCAGCTCCACAGCCCTACCCTACGAGCAGTACTTC. Translation: CASSSTALPYEQYF.

This clonotype turned up a few times. V usage is TRBV6-5 and J usage is TRBJ2-7; D is unresolved. This CDR3 is built from 15 residues. Trimming removed 2 bases at V and 3 bases at J, with 14 bases between. Germline V gene data show CDR1 as MNHEY and CDR2 as SVGAGI. The CDR3 sequence is CASSYGQSPYYEQYF. In nucleotides, the CDR3 is TGTGCCAGCAGTTACGGGCAGAGTCCTTACTACGAGCAGTACTTC.

Comments on this clonotype: A much larger clonotype is one base distant, so this may be a read error. The chain links TRBV5-1 to TRBJ2-1, with D possibly TRBD1 on 6 matching bases. The last part of the DNA fits TRBJ2-7 better; the J call may be wrong. The CDR3 contains 14 residues. CDR1 SGHRS and CDR2 YFSETQ come from the germline V gene. The CDR3 DNA follows: TGCGCCAGCAGCGAGGGACAACTATACAATGAGCAGTACTTC. Translated: CASSEGQLYNEQYF.

The V gene is TRBV7-3, the J gene TRBJ2-1; perhaps TRBD1 as D (6 bases). The CDR3 consists of 16 residues. CDR1 SGHTA and CDR2 FQGTGA come from the germline V gene. V lost 5 bases and J lost 2, with 16 bases in between. CDR3 residues: CASSRQGRGPYNEQFF. The CDR3 nucleotides are TGTGCCAGCAGCCGGCAGGGGCGTGGGCCCTACAATGAGCAGTTCTTC.

V is TRBV12-5 and J is TRBJ1-1, with 7 bases that match TRBD1. With V trimmed by 7 bases and J by 4 bases, 15 bases remained unmatched. Germline-derived CDR1 and CDR2 are LGHNT and FRNRAP. The CDR3 is 16 amino acids. The CDR3 DNA is TGTGCTAGTGCGCCCTTCCCAGGGGGGATGGGCACTGAAGCTTTCTTT. It is translated as CASAPFPGGMGTEAFF.

This clonotype was observed a few times. The chain has TRBV20-1 and TRBJ2-3, with D maybe TRBD2 (6 bases). This CDR3 spans 15 amino acids. The V gene's germline CDR1 is DFQATT and CDR2 SNEGSKA (reference sequence). V was clipped by 0 bases and J by 2 bases, with 12 bases between them. CDR3 in DNA: TGCAGTGCTAGAGATGAGCGGGTCGCCACAGATACGCAGTATTTT. Translation: CSARDERVATDTQYF.